This entry lists 5 T cell receptor beta chains sequenced from one sample in a study of blood T cell repertoires in COVID-19. Clones were read by immunoSEQ multiplex PCR, and TCRdb kept only the in-frame ones, dropping some. Of 210,000 or so clones in the sample, roughly 84% are singletons; the top ten hold less than 7.5%. The sample taken for sequencing was peripheral blood. Every receptor here comes from a woman in her thirties or forties who had recovered from COVID-19.

This clone was found once. This chain connects TRBV19 to TRBJ2-3; TRBD1 aligns across 8 bases. Germline CDR1 and CDR2: LNHDA and SQIVND (reference sequence). The CDR3 has 16 residues. J was trimmed by 1 base and V by 4 bases; bases with no gene match: 7. This CDR3 is CASSTPTGVGTDTQYF. The CDR3 coding sequence is TGTGCCAGTAGTACGCCGACAGGGGTCGGCACAGATACGCAGTATTTT.

The J gene is TRBJ1-1, the V gene TRBV11-3; D remains ambiguous. Germline V gene data show CDR1 as SGHNT and CDR2 as YENEEA. V was cut by 1 base and J by 3 bases, with 6 bases left in between. The CDR3 spans 13 residues. The CDR3 DNA is TGTGCCAGCAGCTTAGGCGATGACACTGAAGCTTTCTTT. Encoded protein: CASSLGDDTEAFF.

This rearrangement joins TRBV7-2 to TRBJ2-5; possible D gene TRBD2, 7 bases. This CDR3 spans 16 amino acids. V dropped 2 bases and J dropped 5 bases, with 18 bases sitting between them. The germline CDR1 and CDR2 sequences are SGHTA and FQGNSA. The CDR3 nucleotides are TGTGCCAGCAGCTTAATCAGCCGGGGGGCTTGGGAGACCCAGTACTTC. Translation gives CASSLISRGAWETQYF.

The chain employs TRBV5-1 and TRBJ1-4, with D perhaps TRBD1 (6 bases). Looked up from germline, CDR1 is SGHRS and CDR2 is YFSETQ. The CDR3 length is 17 residues. V was trimmed by 2 bases and J by 5 bases, leaving 19 bases between them. The CDR3 loop is CASSFFLVGGQNEKLFF. DNA of the CDR3: TGCGCCAGCAGCTTTTTCTTAGTCGGGGGGCAAAATGAAAAACTGTTTTTT.

V usage is TRBV18 and J usage is TRBJ2-6; 11 bases align to TRBD1. The CDR3 contains 18 residues. Germline V CDR1 and CDR2: KGHSH, LQKENI. J was trimmed by 2 bases and V by 3 bases; bases with no gene match: 6. The CDR3 spells CASSPPGTGGAGANVLTF. The CDR3 region has the DNA TGTGCCAGCTCACCGCCCGGGACAGGGGGTGCTGGGGCCAACGTCCTGACTTTC.